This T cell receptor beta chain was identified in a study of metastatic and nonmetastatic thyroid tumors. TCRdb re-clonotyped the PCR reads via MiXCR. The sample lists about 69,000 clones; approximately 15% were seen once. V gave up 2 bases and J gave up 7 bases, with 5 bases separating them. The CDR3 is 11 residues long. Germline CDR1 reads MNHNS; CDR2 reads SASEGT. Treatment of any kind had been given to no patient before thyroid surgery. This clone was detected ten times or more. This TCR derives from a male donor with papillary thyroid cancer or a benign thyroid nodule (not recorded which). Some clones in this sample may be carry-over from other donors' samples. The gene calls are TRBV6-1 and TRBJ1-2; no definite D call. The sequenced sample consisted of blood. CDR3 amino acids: CASSEMFGYTF. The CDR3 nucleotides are TGTGCCAGCAGTGAAATGTTTGGCTACACCTTC.